This TCR beta chain was sequenced in a study of T cell changes during pregnancy in multiple sclerosis (dated by TCRdb to about 2019). About the study as a whole: The study examined how the T cell repertoire changed over the course of pregnancy in women with multiple sclerosis.

Library generation was performed with the immunoSEQ multiplex PCR assay. Drawn from immuneACCESS, this table holds only the in-frame rearrangements with V and J called that TCRdb kept. Clones are partly lost; checked studies trace under half to an unresolved V gene and leave the rest unexplained. Within this sample are under 130,000 clones, with roughly nine tenths of them counted one time only. Approximately 3.7% of the sample rests with the top ten. About this clone itself: This receptor's antigen is unknown. No base quality values were provided; no much bigger clone lies one nucleotide off.

CDR1 and CDR2 are read off the germline V gene as SGDLS and YYNGEE. The CDR3 measures 15 amino acids from cysteine to phenylalanine. CDR3 DNA only is kept here, 45 bases in frame from base 1. V is reduced by 3 bases and J by 2 bases, leaving a spacing of 12 bases between them. The receptor's source is a female donor with multiple sclerosis, enrolled in a pregnancy study. Specimen: peripheral blood, collected after pregnancy. This receptor chain uses TRBV9 and TRBJ2-1; the D gene is unclear. The CDR3 here reads CASSGHELPYNEQFF. In nucleotide form, the sequence is TGTGCCAGCAGCGGACACGAACTCCCCTACAATGAGCAGTTCTTC.